Shown below are 10 T cell receptor beta chains from a single sample sequenced in a study of blood T cells in healthy people across ages. PCR was performed a second time for roughly 7 to 11 cycles using a sample-barcoded 5' primer and a J-beta primer mix. Using its own MiXCR run on the 5' RACE reads, TCRdb lists one record per CDR3 protein. The sample includes 1.6 million or so distinct CDR3 sequences, roughly 32% of them seen just once. Sequenced input: blood. The receptors derive from a woman aged 30 to 39 in good health.

This clonotype showed up just once. Possible read error: a much larger clone is one base away. The chain couples TRBV20-1 to TRBJ2-1, with TRBD2 matching over 10 bases. The V and J ends lost 0 bases and 4 bases, in that order; junction bases with no gene match: 6. This CDR3 spans 16 amino acids. Germline-derived CDR1 and CDR2 are DFQATT and SNEGSKA (reference sequence). The CDR3, as DNA: TGCAGTGCTAGAGATCGACGAGCGGGGGGGTACAATGAGCAGTTCTTC. It specifies CSARDRRAGGYNEQFF.

The CDR3 DNA follows: TGTGCCAGTAGTATTTACAGGGGAGCCGGGGAGCTGTTTTTT. It encodes CASSIYRGAGELFF. The chain uses TRBV19 and TRBJ2-2; 7 positions match TRBD1. CDR1 and CDR2 from the germline V gene are LNHDA and SQIVND (reference sequence). CDR3 length equals 14 residues. V dropped 3 bases and J dropped 6; count of bases not matched to a gene: 4.

This clonotype was detected only a few times. The V and J genes are TRBV6-5 and TRBJ1-5; TRBD1 aligns across 11 bases. The CDR3 length is 20 residues. The ends lost 4 bases at V and 2 bases at J; junction bases unmatched: 16. Per the germline V gene, CDR1 is MNHEY and CDR2 is SVGAGI. CDR3: CASSSPPGQGAGMGNQPQHF. The CDR3 bases are TGTGCCAGCAGTTCTCCCCCCGGACAGGGGGCAGGGATGGGCAATCAGCCCCAGCATTTT.

This clonotype was detected only a few times. This sequence joins TRBV28 and TRBJ2-3; 10 bases agree with TRBD2. Per germline, CDR1 MDHEN and CDR2 SYDVKM. The CDR3 length is 12 residues. V lost 4 bases and J lost 10; bases outside the gene matches: 2. CDR3 residues: CASSSLAGSQYF. CDR3 nucleotides: TGTGCCAGCAGTTCACTAGCGGGATCGCAGTATTTT.

This clonotype was seen at least ten times. The V and J genes are TRBV5-1 and TRBJ2-1; 11 bases line up with TRBD2. CDR3 size: 17 residues. Germline values: CDR1 SGHRS, CDR2 YFSETQ. V trimming: 2 bases; J trimming: 0 bases; junction bases outside the gene matches: 4. This chain's CDR3 is CASSFAGLADSYNEQFF. CDR3 coding DNA: TGCGCCAGCAGCTTTGCGGGACTAGCGGACTCCTACAATGAGCAGTTCTTC.

The chain employs TRBV30 and TRBJ2-6; D gene unclear. The CDR3 contains 16 residues. Germline V gives CDR1 GTSNPN, CDR2 SVGIG (reference sequence). Trimming stripped 4 bases from V and 1 base from J, with 14 bases between. The CDR3 protein is CAWTPWSVSGANVLTF. The CDR3 DNA reads TGTGCCTGGACCCCTTGGAGTGTTTCTGGGGCCAACGTCCTGACTTTC.

The J gene is TRBJ2-3, the V gene TRBV7-2, with 9 bases lining up with TRBD2. CDR1 SGHTA and CDR2 FQGNSA come from the germline V gene. CDR3 length: 16 amino acids. V shed 3 bases and J 6 bases; nucleotides not matched to a gene: 10. CDR3 coding DNA: TGTGCCAGCAGCTTGGGCGGGGGGGGTATTTCGGATACGCAGTATTTT. Translated, it gives CASSLGGGGISDTQYF.

The rearrangement links TRBV25-1 to TRBJ2-2; tentative D call: TRBD2 (6 bases). The CDR3 totals 14 residues. V lost 5 bases to trimming and J lost 4 bases, with 11 bases between them. Germline CDR1 reads MGHDK; CDR2 reads SYGVNS. The CDR3 DNA reads as TGTGCCAGCAGTCCGGGACTTCTCACCGGGGAGCTGTTTTTT. Residues: CASSPGLLTGELFF. Variable domain in full (rest from reference TRBV25-1 and TRBJ2-2): EADIYQTPRYLVIGTGKKITLECSQTMGHDKMYWYQQDPGMELHLIHYSYGVNSTEKGDLSSESTVSRIRTEHFPLTLESARPSHTSQYLCASSPGLLTGELFFGEGSRLTVL.

This chain uses TRBV28 with TRBJ2-7, with D possibly being TRBD1 or TRBD2 (6 bases each). Germline loops: CDR1 MDHEN, CDR2 SYDVKM. V shed 6 bases and J shed 3 bases, with 18 bases lying between them. The CDR3 is 15 residues long. In nucleotides, the CDR3 is TGTGCCAGCAGGCATTATTTCGGGGGCCTCTACGAGCAGTACTTC. Protein product: CASRHYFGGLYEQYF.

Notes on this clonotype: It may be a read error: a sequence one base away is much more abundant. The chain uses TRBV29-1 and TRBJ2-3; D gene uncertain. Germline-derived CDR1 and CDR2 are SQVTM and ANQGSEA. This CDR3 is built from 13 residues. V dropped 5 bases and J dropped 1 base, with 10 bases sitting between them. The CDR3 DNA reads as TGCAGCGTTCGGCGTCGCGGCACAGATACGCAGTATTTT. Amino acid sequence: CSVRRRGTDTQYF.